This T cell receptor (beta chain) was sequenced for a study of blood T cell repertoires in COVID-19. Study as a whole: The United States, Italy and Spain supplied acute and convalescent COVID-19 samples. Sources were T cells, B-cell-depleted T cells, or PBMCs; the material itself was cDNA or gDNA.

This CDR3 comprises 11 residues. V was cut by 3 bases and J by 10 bases, with 9 bases left in between. The germline gives CDR1 MDHEN, CDR2 SYDVKM. Using immunoSEQ multiplex PCR, the repertoire was profiled, and TCRdb retains in-frame clones only, with some absent. The sample shows about 240,000 clones, 86% of them seen only once. This rearrangement joins TRBV28 to TRBJ1-1, with unresolved D. The sequencing input was peripheral blood. This clonotype was obtained from a man in his sixties with acute or convalescent COVID-19. The CDR3 coding sequence is TGTGCCAGCAGTTTCCCCTCCGGAGCTTTCTTT. The encoded protein is CASSFPSGAFF.